These 24 T cell receptor beta chains were all obtained from the same sample, sequenced in a study of T-cell reconstitution after alpha-beta-depleted transplantation in children. Construction of the TCRbeta library involved unique molecular identifiers. One entry per CDR3 protein, called by TCRdb with MiXCR from the PCR reads. The sample lists around 96,000 distinct CDR3 sequences, 12% occurring once. Specimen: PBMCs from the stem cell graft donor, collected from the stem cell graft. The origin of the receptors is a human donor who donated a stem cell graft to a child with inherited bone marrow failure.

This clonotype has a count of ten or more. The V call is TRBV29-1, the J call TRBJ2-2; no firm D call. Trimming cost V 1 base and J 1 base, with 7 bases left between them. CDR3 size: 14 residues. The germline gives CDR1 SQVTM, CDR2 ANQGSEA. The CDR3 reads CSVEGSENTGELFF. The CDR3 DNA is TGCAGCGTTGAAGGCTCAGAGAACACCGGGGAGCTGTTTTTT.

This clonotype occurred many times. The chain links TRBV24-1 to TRBJ1-1; TRBD1 matches at 7 bases. This CDR3 region has 13 residues. Germline V lookup: CDR1 KGHDR, CDR2 SFDVKD. V shed 7 bases and J 1 base; nucleotides not matched to a gene: 2. This CDR3 is CATRGDRNTEAFF. CDR3 DNA: TGTGCCACCAGGGGGGACAGGAACACTGAAGCTTTCTTT.

The gene calls are TRBV11-2 and TRBJ2-3; 12 bases map to TRBD2. Germline assignment: CDR1 SGHAT and CDR2 FQNNGV. The V gene end was trimmed by 10 bases and the J gene end by 2 bases; junction bases not matched to a gene: 7. The CDR3 contains 15 residues. CDR3 sequence: CATSLAGGPTDTQYF. Here the CDR3 DNA reads TGTGCCACCTCCCTAGCGGGAGGGCCCACAGATACGCAGTATTTT.

This clonotype was seen only a few times. V gene TRBV7-2 combines with J gene TRBJ2-5; D call uncertain. Trimming shortened V by 2 bases and J by 0 bases, and 7 bases separated the two germline ends. Per germline, CDR1 SGHTA and CDR2 FQGNSA. This CDR3 spans 14 amino acids. As DNA, the CDR3 is TGTGCCAGCAGCTTAAGAATGTACCAAGAGACCCAGTACTTC. Protein product: CASSLRMYQETQYF.

This clonotype was observed many times. The chain has TRBV5-1 and TRBJ2-3, with 10 nucleotides matching TRBD2. There are 16 residues in the CDR3. V shed 5 bases, J shed 3 bases, and the junction held 9 bases outside the gene matches. Germline loops: CDR1 SGHRS, CDR2 YFSETQ. DNA of the CDR3: TGCGCCAGCAGGAAGCTAGCGGGAGACGGGACAGATACGCAGTATTTT. It encodes CASRKLAGDGTDTQYF.

This clonotype was detected only a few times. The chain uses TRBV2 and TRBJ2-2; D possibly corresponds to TRBD2 (5 bases). V lost 4 bases to trimming and J lost 1 base, with 7 bases between them. The CDR3 is 14 amino acids. Per the germline V gene, CDR1 is SNHLY and CDR2 is FYNNEI. CDR3 bases: TGTGCCAGCAGTGTAGAGGGGAACACCGGGGAGCTGTTTTTT. This sequence encodes CASSVEGNTGELFF.

The table lists this clonotype with many counts. The chain recombines TRBV5-1 with TRBJ2-2; D is uncertain. The germline gives CDR1 SGHRS, CDR2 YFSETQ. V lost 5 bases, J lost 4 bases, and 12 bases lay in between. The length of the CDR3 is 14 residues. The CDR3 bases are TGCGCCAGCAGACCCCCCATACCCACCGGGGAGCTGTTTTTT. It translates to CASRPPIPTGELFF.

This clonotype came up many times. The chain recombines TRBV6-2 or TRBV6-3 with TRBJ2-1; perhaps D is TRBD1 or TRBD2 (5 bases each). The CDR3 contains 17 residues. CDR1 is MNHEY, CDR2 SVGEGT, per germline. Trimming pared 2 bases from V and 2 bases from J, leaving 16 bases between. The CDR3 loop reads CASSYGPGSTTYNEQFF. The CDR3 nucleotides read TGTGCCAGCAGTTACGGCCCAGGGAGCACCACCTACAATGAGCAGTTCTTC.

This clonotype appeared many times. The CDR3 is CASSPIMGTEAFF. The CDR3 coding sequence is TGTGCCAGCAGCCCAATTATGGGCACTGAAGCTTTCTTT. The chain is built from TRBV27 and TRBJ1-1; unclear D gene. Germline CDR1 and CDR2: MNHEY and SMNVEV (reference sequence). Trimming shortened V by 6 bases and J by 4 bases, and 12 bases separated the two germline ends. The length of the CDR3 is 13 residues.

This clonotype was counted between two and nine times. The chain is built from TRBV14 and TRBJ2-1; D is undetermined. The length of the CDR3 is 17 residues. V shed 0 bases and J shed 4 bases, with 16 bases lying between them. In germline, CDR1 is SGHDN, CDR2 FVKESK. The CDR3 spells CASSQDQARSPYNEQFF. The CDR3 region has the DNA TGTGCCAGCAGCCAAGATCAGGCCAGGAGCCCTTACAATGAGCAGTTCTTC.

This clonotype has a count of ten or more. The J gene is TRBJ2-7, the V gene TRBV5-1; 9 bases line up with TRBD1. CDR1 is SGHRS and CDR2 is YFSETQ in the germline V gene. This CDR3 has 13 residues. With 3 bases clipped from V and 6 bases from J, the junction kept 4 bases outside the gene matches. This CDR3 is CASSYTTGGEQYF. As DNA, the CDR3 is TGCGCCAGCAGCTATACGACAGGGGGCGAGCAGTACTTC.

This clonotype was seen a few times. This rearrangement joins TRBV19 to TRBJ2-3, with 10 bases identical to TRBD2. CDR3 length: 14 residues. V gave up 5 bases and J gave up 9 bases; unmatched junction bases: 8. Germline CDR1 and CDR2: LNHDA and SQIVND (reference sequence). The CDR3 nucleotides are TGTGCCAGTAGTTCCGGGACTAGCGATATAACGCAGTATTTT. Translation gives CASSSGTSDITQYF.

The sample holds a few counts of this clonotype. V is TRBV7-9 and J is TRBJ1-2, with D possibly matching TRBD1 (6 bases). The CDR3 totals 12 residues. V lost 9 bases to trimming and J lost 10 bases, with 18 bases between them. Looked up from germline, CDR1 is SEHNR and CDR2 is FQNEAQ (reference sequence). The CDR3 bases are TGTGCCAGGGGCCCGGGACACCGAAACTACACCTTC. It codes for CARGPGHRNYTF.

This clonotype was seen ten or more times. The J gene is TRBJ1-1, the V gene TRBV20-1; the D is unclear. The CDR3 has 14 amino acids. The germline gives CDR1 DFQATT, CDR2 SNEGSKA (reference sequence). The germline V and J ends were trimmed by 5 bases and 4 bases, with 17 bases remaining between them. CDR3 protein: CSALTPGYGTEAFF. As DNA, the CDR3 is TGCAGTGCTCTAACCCCGGGGTACGGCACTGAAGCTTTCTTT.

This clonotype was observed many times. The chain carries TRBV19 and TRBJ2-1; the match to TRBD1 covers 7 bases. The CDR3 is 11 residues long. Germline V CDR1 and CDR2: LNHDA, SQIVND (reference sequence). V lost 7 bases, J lost 14 bases, and 8 bases stayed unmatched. The CDR3, as DNA: TGTGCCAGTAAAGGACCGGGACAGAAGTTCTTC. Translating gives CASKGPGQKFF.

This clonotype appeared many times. This chain links TRBV7-3 with TRBJ2-3, with D possibly TRBD2 on 5 matching bases. Germline V gives CDR1 SGHTA, CDR2 FQGTGA. The germline V and J ends were trimmed by 3 bases and 2 bases, with 12 bases remaining between them. This CDR3 region has 15 residues. CDR3 residues: CASSFSSTNTDTQYF. DNA for the CDR3: TGTGCCAGCAGCTTTTCTAGCACCAACACAGATACGCAGTATTTT.

The chain links TRBV7-2 to TRBJ2-3, with D possibly matching TRBD1 (6 bases). V was cut by 3 bases and J by 2 bases, with 9 bases left in between. CDR3 length equals 14 residues. The germline V gene has CDR1 SGHTA and CDR2 FQGNSA. The CDR3: CASSLRQATDTQYF. The DNA of the CDR3 is TGTGCCAGCAGCTTGCGACAGGCCACAGATACGCAGTATTTT.

This sequence joins TRBV9 and TRBJ1-2, with a tentative D call TRBD1 (6 bases). This CDR3 contains 14 residues. Germline V gives CDR1 SGDLS, CDR2 YYNGEE. V was pared by 4 bases and J by 2 bases, with 12 bases between. In DNA, the CDR3 is TGTGCCAGCAGCACCCCAACAGGGAACTATGGCTACACCTTC. It yields the protein CASSTPTGNYGYTF.

This clonotype was found many times. The chain employs TRBV20-1 and TRBJ2-1, with 7 bases fitting TRBD2. This CDR3 comprises 12 residues. Germline V gives CDR1 DFQATT, CDR2 SNEGSKA (reference sequence). V lost 6 bases to trimming and J lost 9 bases; unmatched junction nucleotides: 8. In DNA form, the CDR3 reads TGCAGTGCCGGGACTATCGGGGGTGAGCAGTTCTTC. Protein product: CSAGTIGGEQFF.

This clonotype was seen only a few times. V usage is TRBV18 and J usage is TRBJ2-5; D possibly uses TRBD1 or TRBD2 (6 bases each). The germline V and J ends were trimmed by 5 bases and 3 bases, with 7 bases remaining between them. CDR3 length: 12 amino acids. Germline values: CDR1 KGHSH, CDR2 LQKENI. DNA of the CDR3: TGTGCCAGCTCAAGGGGGGAAGAGACCCAGTACTTC. It codes for CASSRGEETQYF.

Ten or more counts support this clonotype. The rearrangement joins TRBV27 to TRBJ2-7, with 7 bases matching TRBD1. The CDR3 totals 13 residues. Per germline, CDR1 MNHEY and CDR2 SMNVEV (reference sequence). V dropped 6 bases and J dropped 6; count of bases not matched to a gene: 8. The CDR3 DNA sequence: TGTGCCAGCAGGGCGACAGGGTCCCTCGAGCAGTACTTC. This sequence encodes CASRATGSLEQYF.

This clonotype occurred many times. The chain employs TRBV7-2 and TRBJ2-2; D possibly matches TRBD1 or TRBD2 (5 bases each). The germline CDR1 and CDR2 sequences are SGHTA and FQGNSA. V was pared by 2 bases and J by 7 bases, with 8 bases between. The length of the CDR3 is 13 residues. The CDR3 DNA reads TGTGCCAGCAGCTTAATGAGGGGCGGGGAGCTGTTTTTT. It yields the protein CASSLMRGGELFF.

This clonotype was counted ten times or more. The V call is TRBV6-6, the J call TRBJ2-5; the D is unclear. The germline V gene encodes CDR1 MNHNY and CDR2 SVGAGI (reference sequence). This CDR3 is built from 11 residues. Deletions cut 4 bases from V and 7 bases from J, with 7 bases between. CDR3 DNA sequence: TGTGCCAGCAGTTCATTCGGGACCCAGTACTTC. Translating it yields CASSSFGTQYF.

DNA for the CDR3: TGCAGCGTTGGGACGGGAGACGAGCAGTACTTC. It translates to CSVGTGDEQYF. The J gene is TRBJ2-7, the V gene TRBV29-1; TRBD2 is a possible D gene (6 bases). V dropped 4 bases and J dropped 5 bases, with 9 bases sitting between them. This CDR3 has 11 amino acids. The germline gives CDR1 SQVTM, CDR2 ANQGSEA.